The 21 T cell receptor beta chains below all came from one sample that was sequenced in a study of beta chain features in type 1 diabetes. Study-wide results and caveats: Moderately but significantly shorter TCRB CDR3s were found in Type 1 diabetes patients in all four CD4+ subsets.

These TCRs' antigens remain unknown. The study reverse transcribed the entire isolated RNA, so it sequenced expressed TCRB transcripts. The data were produced by immunoSEQ multiplex PCR, yet TCRdb's version contains in-frame clones alone and is incomplete. The sample has roughly 290,000 clones; approximately 16% are singletons. Source material: naive CD4+ T cells from blood. The receptors here all came from a man younger than 35 with type 1 diabetes.

This clone was recorded once. V is TRBV5-5 and J is TRBJ2-7; maybe TRBD2 (7 bases). CDR1 is SGHKS, CDR2 YYEKEE, per germline (reference sequence). The CDR3 spans 14 residues. V gave up 0 bases and J gave up 4 bases, with 11 bases separating them. The CDR3 DNA sequence: TGTGCCAGCAGCTTGGACGGGGGGCGGTACGAGCAGTACTTC. Its protein is CASSLDGGRYEQYF.

This clone was seen more than once but under ten times. The chain joins TRBV18 to TRBJ2-7; D gene unclear. V was clipped by 3 bases and J by 5 bases, with 11 bases between them. Germline CDR1 is KGHSH and CDR2 is LQKENI. The length of the CDR3 is 13 residues. The DNA of the CDR3 is TGTGCCAGCTCACCGTTATTCCAGGACGAGCAGTACTTC. Its translation is CASSPLFQDEQYF.

The chain employs TRBV18 and TRBJ2-7; TRBD2 agrees at 12 bases. This CDR3 comprises 15 residues. V gave up 5 bases and J gave up 4 bases; unmatched junction bases: 6. Looked up from germline, CDR1 is KGHSH and CDR2 is LQKENI. The CDR3 DNA reads as TGTGCCAGCTCAAACGGACTAGCGGGGTTTTACGAGCAGTACTTC. Translating gives CASSNGLAGFYEQYF.

This clone was found a few times. The chain couples TRBV2 to TRBJ2-6, with a weak D call TRBD2 (5 bases). CDR1 is SNHLY and CDR2 is FYNNEI in the germline V gene. The CDR3 is 14 residues long. Trimming cost V 6 bases and J 4 bases, with 10 bases left between them. The DNA for the CDR3 is TGTGCCAGCAGCACAACGGGGGGGGCCAACGTCCTGACTTTC. This translates into CASSTTGGANVLTF.

This clone was picked up a small number of times. V gene TRBV29-1 combines with J gene TRBJ1-1; no firm D call. V gave up 3 bases and J gave up 4 bases, with 9 bases separating them. The CDR3 is made up of 12 amino acids. Germline V gene sequence: CDR1 SQVTM, CDR2 ANQGSEA. The CDR3 region has the DNA TGCAGCGTTGATCTAGGCGGCACTGAAGCTTTCTTT. Its protein is CSVDLGGTEAFF.

This rearrangement joins TRBV4-1 to TRBJ2-5, with D uncertain. The CDR3 sequence is 14 residues long. The V end lost 3 bases, the J end lost 5 bases, and 13 bases lay between the germline ends. Germline CDR1 and CDR2: MGHRA and YSYEKL. CDR3 sequence reads: CASSQSGVHETQYF. The CDR3 region has the DNA TGCGCCAGCAGCCAGTCAGGTGTCCACGAGACCCAGTACTTC.

The gene calls are TRBV5-4 and TRBJ2-7; TRBD1 might be the D (6 bases). The CDR3 spans 14 residues. The ends were cut back, 8 bases at V and 6 bases at J, with 21 bases in the middle. The germline gives CDR1 SGHNT, CDR2 YYREEE (reference sequence). The CDR3 spells CASFPDGPTGEQYF. The CDR3 nucleotides read TGTGCCAGTTTCCCGGACGGACCGACAGGCGAGCAGTACTTC.

This clone appeared a few times. The rearrangement links TRBV5-1 to TRBJ1-2; 7 positions match TRBD1. CDR3 length: 15 residues. J was trimmed by 4 bases and V by 2 bases; bases with no gene match: 8. The V gene's germline CDR1 is SGHRS and CDR2 YFSETQ. CDR3 sequence reads: CASSLLTGMVYGYTF. The CDR3 DNA reads as TGCGCCAGCAGCTTACTGACAGGGATGGTCTATGGCTACACCTTC.

Only a few counts were recorded for this clone. The V and J genes are TRBV7-7 and TRBJ2-2, with TRBD2 as a possible D gene (6 bases). Deletions cut 6 bases from V and 2 bases from J, with 10 bases between. Germline V lookup: CDR1 SSHAT, CDR2 FNYEAQ (reference sequence). The CDR3 is 14 residues long. The CDR3 coding sequence is TGTGCCAGCAGTCGGACTACAAACACCGGGGAGCTGTTTTTT. Translation: CASSRTTNTGELFF.

The CDR3 reads CASSLGSTRGSYEQYF. CDR3 DNA sequence: TGTGCCAGCAGCTTAGGCTCTACGCGGGGCTCCTACGAGCAGTACTTC. The chain is built from TRBV7-6 and TRBJ2-7; maybe TRBD2 (6 bases). V dropped 1 base and J dropped 0 bases, with 13 bases sitting between them. The germline V gene encodes CDR1 SGHVS and CDR2 FNYEAQ. The CDR3 runs 16 residues.

This clone was detected only a few times. V and J are TRBV29-1 and TRBJ2-3; D ambiguous. This CDR3 has 13 amino acids. Trimming took 4 bases from V and 3 from J, leaving 11 bases between them. Per the germline V gene, CDR1 is SQVTM and CDR2 is ANQGSEA. The DNA for the CDR3 is TGCAGCGTTGGGGTGGGCCGGACAGATACGCAGTATTTT. Protein sequence: CSVGVGRTDTQYF.

CDR3 residues: CASSEQGLGTEAFF. The DNA for the CDR3 is TGCGCCAGCAGCGAACAGGGTCTGGGCACTGAAGCTTTCTTT. This chain connects TRBV5-1 to TRBJ1-1, with a possible D match to TRBD1 (6 bases). The V and J ends lost 4 bases and 4 bases respectively, with 14 bases between them. The V gene's germline CDR1 is SGHRS and CDR2 YFSETQ. There are 14 residues in the CDR3.

This clone was seen only a few times. The chain is built from TRBV30 and TRBJ1-5; perhaps TRBD1 as D (5 bases). The CDR3 is 13 amino acids. The V gene's germline CDR1 is GTSNPN and CDR2 SVGIG (reference sequence). With 5 bases removed from V and 0 bases from J, the gap between germline ends came to 8 bases. This CDR3 is CAWAGRSNQPQHF. As DNA, the CDR3 is TGTGCCTGGGCAGGGCGTAGCAATCAGCCCCAGCATTTT. The full variable domain, completed using reference TRBV30 and TRBJ1-5, is SQTIHQWPATLVQPVGSPLSLECTVEGTSNPNLYWYRQAAGRGLQLLFYSVGIGQISSEVPQNLSASRPQDRQFILSSKKLLLSDSGFYLCAWAGRSNQPQHFGDGTRLSIL.

This clone appeared a few times. V and J are TRBV2 and TRBJ2-3, with a tentative D call TRBD1 (6 bases). V lost 5 bases and J 5 bases, leaving 17 bases between the germline ends. Germline V gene data show CDR1 as SNHLY and CDR2 as FYNNEI. The CDR3 has 15 amino acids. The CDR3 coding sequence is TGTGCCAGCAGTCCATTGGCCAGGGGTCAAGATACGCAGTATTTT. Protein sequence: CASSPLARGQDTQYF.

The chain couples TRBV18 to TRBJ2-5; weak D call: TRBD2 (6 bases). The CDR3 loop spans 14 amino acids. Germline-derived CDR1 and CDR2 are KGHSH and LQKENI. Trimming pared 3 bases from V and 3 bases from J, leaving 11 bases between. The CDR3 DNA reads as TGTGCCAGCTCACCTGTCGGGAGTAAAGAGACCCAGTACTTC. Translation gives CASSPVGSKETQYF.

This clone was recorded a few times. The chain uses TRBV5-4 and TRBJ2-7, with D maybe TRBD2 (6 bases). Trimming stripped 4 bases from V and 3 bases from J, with 14 bases between. Germline V gene data show CDR1 as SGHNT and CDR2 as YYREEE (reference sequence). CDR3 length equals 14 residues. In nucleotides, the CDR3 is TGTGCCAGCAGCCCTGGTGGGACTCTCTACGAGCAGTACTTC. Amino acid sequence: CASSPGGTLYEQYF.

This clone was counted a few times. V gene TRBV11-2 combines with J gene TRBJ2-2, with D perhaps TRBD1 (6 bases). This CDR3 is built from 17 residues. From germline, CDR1 is SGHAT and CDR2 FQNNGV. The ends were cut back, 5 bases at V and 0 bases at J, with 16 bases in the middle. CDR3 residues: CASSTSPGVANTGELFF. Written as DNA, the CDR3 is TGTGCCAGCAGCACATCCCCAGGGGTGGCGAACACCGGGGAGCTGTTTTTT.

A few counts support this clone. This chain joins TRBV19 and TRBJ1-2; 8 nucleotides line up with TRBD1. This CDR3 contains 14 residues. V dropped 4 bases and J dropped 4; count of bases not matched to a gene: 5. CDR1 is LNHDA, CDR2 SQIVND, per germline (reference sequence). The CDR3 reads CASSTRGLGYGYTF. For the CDR3, the DNA is TGTGCCAGTAGTACCAGGGGGCTTGGCTATGGCTACACCTTC. The full variable domain, in which reference TRBV19 and TRBJ1-2 provide the parts outside the CDR3, is DGGITQSPKYLFRKEGQNVTLSCEQNLNHDAMYWYRQDPGQGLRLIYYSQIVNDFQKGDIAEGYSVSREKKESFPLTVTSAQKNPTAFYLCASSTRGLGYGYTFGSGTRLTVV.

This clone was seen only a few times. This chain joins TRBV6-1 and TRBJ1-2, with TRBD1 matching 7 bases. The V and J ends lost 2 bases and 8 bases, in that order; junction bases with no gene match: 8. Germline V CDR1 and CDR2: MNHNS, SASEGT. The CDR3 sequence is 14 residues long. The CDR3 protein is CASSELGGGEGYTF. DNA for the CDR3: TGTGCCAGCAGTGAACTTGGAGGGGGCGAAGGCTACACCTTC.

The V call is TRBV11-2, the J call TRBJ2-2; perhaps TRBD1 as D (6 bases). Looked up from germline, CDR1 is SGHAT and CDR2 is FQNNGV. The CDR3 runs 15 residues. Deletions cut 0 bases from V and 5 bases from J, with 10 bases between. The DNA for the CDR3 is TGTGCCAGCAGCTTAGACCGAGGGGGTACCGGGGAGCTGTTTTTT. Amino acids: CASSLDRGGTGELFF.

This clone has more than one count but fewer than ten. The rearrangement links TRBV4-3 to TRBJ2-2, with D maybe TRBD2 (5 bases). V shed 0 bases and J shed 5 bases, with 7 bases lying between them. The CDR3 contains 14 residues. CDR1 and CDR2 from the germline V gene are LGHNA and YSLEER. DNA of the CDR3: TGCGCCAGCAGCCAAGACACGGGGACCGGGGAGCTGTTTTTT. Amino acids: CASSQDTGTGELFF.